The clone carrying this T cell receptor beta chain was recorded many times. The data belong to a study of T cell repertoires in cytomegalovirus infection. CDR3 size: 14 residues. Germline trimming cut 7 bases from V and 8 bases from J; bases unmatched to any gene: 10. The germline CDR1 and CDR2 sequences are SGHTA and FQGNSA. From the reads, TCRdb called clonotypes with MiXCR, one entry per CDR3 protein. The data show roughly 320,000 distinct CDR3 sequences, approximately 10% seen once. This chain connects TRBV7-2 to TRBJ1-2; TRBD1 matches at 10 bases. Sequencing input: PBMCs. The clonotype comes from a human donor in good health (CMV status not recorded). Some clones in this sample may be carry-over from other donors' samples. As DNA, the CDR3 is TGTGCCAGCACCGTCCCGGGACAGGGGTCGGGCTACACCTTC. Translating it yields CASTVPGQGSGYTF.